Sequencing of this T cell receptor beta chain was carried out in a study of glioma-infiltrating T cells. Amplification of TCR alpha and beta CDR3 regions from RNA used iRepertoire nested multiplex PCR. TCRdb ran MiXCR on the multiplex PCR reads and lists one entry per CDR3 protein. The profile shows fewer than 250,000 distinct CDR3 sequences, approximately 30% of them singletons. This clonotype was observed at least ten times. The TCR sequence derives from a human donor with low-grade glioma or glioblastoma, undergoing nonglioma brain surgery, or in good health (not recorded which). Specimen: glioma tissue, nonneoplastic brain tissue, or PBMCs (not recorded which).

CDR3 sequence (DNA): TGTGCCAGCAGCTTTACAGCCTCTGGGGCCAACGTCCTGACTTTC. The encoded protein is CASSFTASGANVLTF. The chain recombines TRBV7-2 with TRBJ2-6, with D unclear. CDR3 length equals 15 residues. Germline CDR1 reads SGHTA; CDR2 reads FQGNSA. V was trimmed by 3 bases and J by 0 bases, leaving 6 bases between them.